These 13 T cell receptor beta chains were sequenced from one sample in a study of cytomegalovirus exposure and HLA in healthy donors. The PCR had 60 Vbeta and 13 Jbeta primers. Measured with immunoSEQ multiplex PCR; TCRdb has only the in-frame clones, and not every one. The sample holds approximately 240,000 clones, over 80% seen once. Sequencing input: PBMCs. These TCRs come from a woman between 40 and 55 years old in good health and CMV-seropositive.

The genes are TRBV7-9 and TRBJ1-3, with D possibly being TRBD1 (6 bases). Germline values: CDR1 SEHNR, CDR2 FQNEAQ (reference sequence). The CDR3 extends over 14 amino acids. V was cut by 5 bases and J by 4 bases, with 12 bases left in between. As DNA, the CDR3 is TGTGCCAGCAGCCCGACAGGCGGAGGAAACACCATATATTTT. This codes for CASSPTGGGNTIYF.

The sample holds a few counts of this clone. The J gene is TRBJ2-5, the V gene TRBV15, with 7 nucleotides matching TRBD1. V lost 3 bases and J lost 3; bases outside the gene matches: 4. The CDR3 has 14 amino acids. Germline CDR1 reads LNHNV; CDR2 reads YYDKDF (reference sequence). The CDR3 loop is CATSRDGQEETQYF. In DNA form, the CDR3 reads TGTGCCACCAGCAGGGATGGACAGGAAGAGACCCAGTACTTC. Supplemented by reference TRBV15 and TRBJ2-5, the full variable domain reads DAMVIQNPRYQVTQFGKPVTLSCSQTLNHNVMYWYQQKSSQAPKLLFHYYDKDFNNEADTPDNFQSRRPNTSFCFLDIRSPGLGDTAMYLCATSRDGQEETQYFGPGTRLLVL.

In its sample, this clone was seen once. The chain recombines TRBV2 with TRBJ2-2, with TRBD1 matching over 8 bases. The CDR3 has 17 residues. Germline V gene lookup returns CDR1 SNHLY and CDR2 FYNNEI. V shed 5 bases, J shed 1 base, and the junction held 9 bases outside the gene matches. The DNA of the CDR3 is TGTGCCAGCAGTCACCCTAATGGACAGGGGAACACCGGGGAGCTGTTTTTT. Translation gives CASSHPNGQGNTGELFF.

The CDR3 bases are TGTGCCAGCAGCTCCCGGACAGGGGACACTGGAAACACCATATATTTT. It is translated as CASSSRTGDTGNTIYF. The genes are TRBV7-2 and TRBJ1-3, with 9 bases that match TRBD1. Losses at the gene ends were 4 bases for V and 2 bases for J; bases not matched to a gene: 6. The CDR3 runs 16 residues. The germline CDR1 and CDR2 sequences are SGHTA and FQGNSA. The whole variable domain, remainder taken from reference TRBV7-2 and TRBJ1-3, is GAGVSQSPSNKVTEKGKDVELRCDPISGHTALYWYRQSLGQGLEFLIYFQGNSAPDKSGLPSDRFSAERTGGSVSTLTIQRTQQEDSAVYLCASSSRTGDTGNTIYFGEGSWLTVV.

Remarks on this clone: One junction end disagrees with the germline gene, perhaps due to a read error. This rearrangement joins TRBV5-4 to TRBJ1-4, with 8 bases identical to TRBD1. CDR1 is SGHNT, CDR2 YYREEE, per germline (reference sequence). The CDR3 runs 14 residues. CDR3 sequence reads: CASSLDRGSEKLLF. The CDR3 region has the DNA TGTGCCAGCAGCCTCGACAGGGGAAGTGAAAAACTGCTTTTT.

In its sample, this clone was seen a few times. The gene calls are TRBV18 and TRBJ1-1; no definite D call. Trimming stripped 2 bases from V and 5 bases from J, with 12 bases between. Germline V gene lookup returns CDR1 KGHSH and CDR2 LQKENI. This CDR3 has 14 amino acids. CDR3 residues: CASSPDGRSTEAFF. The CDR3 bases are TGTGCCAGCTCACCAGACGGGAGGAGTACTGAAGCTTTCTTT.

The chain recombines TRBV13 with TRBJ2-7; a possible D gene is TRBD2 (7 bases). V was shortened by 5 bases and J by 5 bases, with 22 bases between the two germline ends. The germline V gene encodes CDR1 PRHDT and CDR2 FYEKMQ (reference sequence). The CDR3 consists of 16 residues. The chain's CDR3 is CASSPHGGRGDNEQYF. The CDR3 nucleotides read TGTGCCAGCAGCCCCCATGGCGGGAGAGGGGACAACGAGCAGTACTTC.

V usage is TRBV25-1 and J usage is TRBJ2-2, with D tentatively TRBD1 (6 bases). There are 15 residues in the CDR3. Germline CDR1 is MGHDK and CDR2 is SYGVNS. Trimming shortened V by 4 bases and J by 5 bases, and 14 bases separated the two germline ends. Here the CDR3 DNA reads TGTGCCAGCAGTGCACAGGGTACGTTAACCGGGGAGCTGTTTTTT. Amino acid sequence: CASSAQGTLTGELFF.

The rearrangement joins TRBV30 to TRBJ1-1, with D maybe TRBD1 (5 bases). The CDR3 has 15 residues. Germline V gene sequence: CDR1 GTSNPN, CDR2 SVGIG (reference sequence). Trimming removed 0 bases from V and 4 bases from J, with 15 bases in between. The CDR3, as DNA: TGTGCCTGGAGTGTGGGCAGTTCGGGGGGCACTGAAGCTTTCTTT. The encoded protein is CAWSVGSSGGTEAFF.

This clone was counted once. This rearrangement joins TRBV4-1 to TRBJ1-2; D is undetermined. With 0 bases removed from V and 7 bases from J, the gap between germline ends came to 6 bases. The germline CDR1 and CDR2 sequences are MGHRA and YSYEKL. The CDR3 loop spans 12 amino acids. The CDR3 sequence is CASSQDGIGYTF. The CDR3 region has the DNA TGCGCCAGCAGCCAAGACGGGATTGGCTACACCTTC.

This clone appeared once. The chain uses TRBV19 and TRBJ1-5; 7 nucleotides match TRBD1. The CDR3 is made up of 15 amino acids. Germline V lookup: CDR1 LNHDA, CDR2 SQIVND (reference sequence). V was pared by 5 bases and J by 3 bases, with 7 bases of the junction left unmatched. The CDR3 coding sequence is TGTGCCAGTAGTCCCTGGGGACAGCTCAATCAGCCCCAGCATTTT. Amino acids: CASSPWGQLNQPQHF.

About this clone: The sample has other DNA sequences that encode this CDR3 too. This sequence joins TRBV7-9 and TRBJ1-4, with a weak D call TRBD1 (5 bases). V was trimmed by 7 bases and J by 4 bases, leaving 10 bases between them. In germline, CDR1 is SEHNR, CDR2 FQNEAQ (reference sequence). The CDR3 loop spans 13 amino acids. CDR3 DNA: TGTGCCAGCACCCAGGGCTTTAATGAAAAACTGTTTTTT. Translating it yields CASTQGFNEKLFF.

This clone is a singleton in its sample. The rearrangement joins TRBV29-1 to TRBJ2-5; D is ambiguous. The J call is doubtful: the DNA matches TRBJ2-7 better. The CDR3 is 12 residues long. Germline lookup yields CDR1 SQVTM and CDR2 ANQGSEA. The CDR3, as DNA: TGCAGCGTTGAGGGCACCTTCTACGAGCAGTACTTC. Its translation is CSVEGTFYEQYF.